Below are 17 T cell receptor beta chains sequenced from a single sample in a study of blood T cell repertoires in COVID-19. Sequencing was performed with immunoSEQ multiplex PCR; in TCRdb, only in-frame clones are kept and a portion is missing. The sample lists roughly 410,000 clones, 89% occurring once. The sequenced material came from peripheral blood. The receptors stem from a middle-aged woman with COVID-19, enrolled during active disease.

This sequence joins TRBV19 and TRBJ1-1, with D perhaps matching TRBD1 (5 bases). Germline V CDR1 and CDR2: LNHDA, SQIVND (reference sequence). This CDR3 has 13 amino acids. The CDR3 protein is CAVSGAVNTEAFF. CDR3 DNA: TGTGCAGTAAGTGGGGCCGTGAACACTGAAGCTTTCTTT.

This chain connects TRBV5-4 to TRBJ2-1; 7 bases match TRBD2. The CDR3 has 17 amino acids. CDR1 is SGHNT, CDR2 YYREEE, per germline (reference sequence). The V gene end was trimmed by 1 base and the J gene end by 5 bases; junction bases not matched to a gene: 12. CDR3 sequence (DNA): TGTGCCAGCAGCTTGATGAATCGCGGGAGAGGTGACAATGAGCAGTTCTTC. Translating it yields CASSLMNRGRGDNEQFF.

This CDR3 is CASSYPKGEGDQPQHF. DNA for the CDR3: TGTGCCAGCAGTTACCCAAAGGGGGAGGGGGATCAGCCCCAGCATTTT. V and J are TRBV6-5 and TRBJ1-5, with a possible D match to TRBD1 (6 bases). CDR1 is MNHEY and CDR2 is SVGAGI in the germline V gene. This CDR3 region has 16 residues. V lost 2 bases, J lost 5 bases, and 16 bases lay in between.

V and J are TRBV27 and TRBJ2-2; tentative D call: TRBD2 (6 bases). Germline V lookup: CDR1 MNHEY, CDR2 SMNVEV (reference sequence). The length of the CDR3 is 14 residues. The V end was cut by 6 bases, the J end by 0 bases, with 8 bases between. The CDR3: CASRDYTNTGELFF. The CDR3 DNA reads TGTGCCAGCAGGGACTATACGAACACCGGGGAGCTGTTTTTT.

This clone was observed a few times. The chain links TRBV11-3 to TRBJ1-1; possible D gene TRBD1, 6 bases. Germline V gene lookup returns CDR1 SGHNT and CDR2 YENEEA. The CDR3 is made up of 14 amino acids. V shed 5 bases and J shed 3 bases, with 13 bases lying between them. CDR3 sequence: CASSLGTTHTEAFF. CDR3 coding DNA: TGTGCCAGCAGCCTAGGGACAACTCACACTGAAGCTTTCTTT. The full variable domain, its missing parts supplied by reference TRBV11-3 and TRBJ1-1, is EAGVVQSPRYKIIEKKQPVAFWCNPISGHNTLYWYLQNLGQGPELLIRYENEEAVDDSQLPKDRFSAERLKGVDSTLKIQPAELGDSAVYLCASSLGTTHTEAFFGQGTRLTVV.

The V and J genes are TRBV19 and TRBJ2-3, with D possibly matching TRBD1 (5 bases). The CDR3 extends over 15 amino acids. V was trimmed by 7 bases and J by 0 bases, leaving 14 bases between them. Germline CDR1 is LNHDA and CDR2 is SQIVND (reference sequence). The CDR3 coding sequence is TGTGCCAGTACCGCTACAGGTTTAAGCACAGATACGCAGTATTTT. It codes for CASTATGLSTDTQYF.

V usage is TRBV28 and J usage is TRBJ1-4, with 7 bases identical to TRBD1. This CDR3 comprises 15 residues. Germline V gene lookup returns CDR1 MDHEN and CDR2 SYDVKM. The J segment lost 3 bases and the V segment lost 5 bases, leaving 6 bases of the junction unmatched. The CDR3: CASSPFRGSNEKLFF. In DNA form, the CDR3 reads TGTGCCAGCAGTCCATTCAGGGGGTCTAATGAAAAACTGTTTTTT.

The V gene is TRBV30, the J gene TRBJ2-2; D is perhaps TRBD2 (5 bases). Trimming pared 0 bases from V and 3 bases from J, leaving 11 bases between. The CDR3 totals 15 residues. Germline values: CDR1 GTSNPN, CDR2 SVGIG (reference sequence). The CDR3 DNA reads TGTGCCTGGAGTGTACTGGGCGGGCACACCGGGGAGCTGTTTTTT. This encodes CAWSVLGGHTGELFF. Looking up the rest from reference TRBV30 and TRBJ2-2 gives the full variable domain: SQTIHQWPATLVQPVGSPLSLECTVEGTSNPNLYWYRQAAGRGLQLLFYSVGIGQISSEVPQNLSASRPQDRQFILSSKKLLLSDSGFYLCAWSVLGGHTGELFFGEGSRLTVL.

The chain employs TRBV30 and TRBJ1-5; the D is unclear. Deletions cut 0 bases from V and 5 bases from J, with 14 bases between. Germline lookup yields CDR1 GTSNPN and CDR2 SVGIG (reference sequence). CDR3 length: 15 residues. Written as DNA, the CDR3 is TGTGCCTGGAGTGTACGTGGCTTAAAGTATCAGCCCCAGCATTTT. It yields the protein CAWSVRGLKYQPQHF.

The chain combines TRBV1 with TRBJ2-7; no check of the table's D call, TRBD2, against the DNA was made. TRBV1 has pseudogene status. The length of the CDR3 is 21 residues. For the CDR3, the DNA is TGCACCAGCAGCCAGGATTGCGGGGAGGCTAGCGAGCTAACAGCGTCCTACGAGCAGTACTTC. It specifies CTSSQDCGEASELTASYEQYF.

The rearrangement uses TRBV19 and TRBJ1-6, with 7 bases aligning to TRBD1. The V segment lost 2 bases and the J segment 7 bases; nucleotides outside the gene matches: 2. From germline, CDR1 is LNHDA and CDR2 SQIVND (reference sequence). The length of the CDR3 is 14 residues. CDR3 residues: CASSILDRNSPLHF. In DNA, the CDR3 is TGTGCCAGTAGTATACTGGACAGGAATTCACCCCTCCACTTT.

This chain links TRBV6-5 with TRBJ2-1; 7 bases fit TRBD2. CDR1 and CDR2 from the germline V gene are MNHEY and SVGAGI. The CDR3 is 14 residues long. V was clipped by 6 bases and J by 9 bases; unmatched bases: 11. The CDR3 sequence: CASRVKGRGSEQFF. CDR3 sequence (DNA): TGTGCCAGCAGGGTTAAAGGGCGCGGGAGTGAGCAGTTCTTC.

A word on this clone: Other DNA sequences from this sample encode an identical CDR3 as well. V usage is TRBV6-5 and J usage is TRBJ1-5; no clear D. This CDR3 spans 13 amino acids. V was shortened by 6 bases and J by 0 bases, with 6 bases between the two germline ends. CDR1 is MNHEY, CDR2 SVGAGI, per germline. CDR3 residues: CASRTGSNQPQHF. CDR3 DNA sequence: TGTGCCAGCAGGACTGGTAGCAATCAGCCCCAGCATTTT.

This chain connects TRBV13 to TRBJ1-1, with 8 bases lining up with TRBD1. In germline, CDR1 is PRHDT, CDR2 FYEKMQ (reference sequence). The CDR3 runs 16 residues. V lost 5 bases, J lost 5 bases, and 13 bases stayed unmatched. CDR3 DNA: TGTGCCAGCAGCACCGGGACAGGTCCTCGGAGGACTGAAGCTTTCTTT. It specifies CASSTGTGPRRTEAFF.

This clone was found a few times. The V call is TRBV7-3, the J call TRBJ2-1, with 10 bases aligning to TRBD2. Germline trimming cut 1 base from V and 7 bases from J; bases unmatched to any gene: 4. The CDR3 consists of 15 residues. Per germline, CDR1 SGHTA and CDR2 FQGTGA. The chain's CDR3 is CASSLIAGGMNEQFF. DNA for the CDR3: TGTGCCAGCAGCTTAATAGCGGGGGGAATGAATGAGCAGTTCTTC.

V usage is TRBV18 and J usage is TRBJ1-2; TRBD1 agrees at 7 bases. The CDR3 spans 15 residues. V lost 3 bases and J lost 2; bases outside the gene matches: 6. From germline, CDR1 is KGHSH and CDR2 LQKENI. CDR3 region: CASSPLSQGNYGYTF. The CDR3 nucleotides read TGTGCCAGCTCACCGTTGTCACAGGGGAACTATGGCTACACCTTC.

The chain uses TRBV27 and TRBJ2-7; the D gene is possibly TRBD1 (6 bases). CDR1 is MNHEY and CDR2 is SMNVEV in the germline V gene (reference sequence). This CDR3 contains 15 residues. V shed 6 bases and J shed 2 bases, with 17 bases lying between them. CDR3 residues: CASRTTGHIAYEQYF. CDR3 in DNA: TGTGCCAGCAGAACCACGGGACACATCGCCTACGAGCAGTACTTC.